This T cell receptor beta chain was recovered during a study of blood T cell repertoires in COVID-19. As for the study in general: Whether acute or convalescent, the COVID-19 samples came from the United States, Italy and Spain. From T cells, B-cell-depleted T cells, or PBMCs came the material, which was cDNA or gDNA.

Study processing details: From reference gene primer amplification, estimates of nucleated cell counts were derived. Assay used: immunoSEQ multiplex PCR; TCRdb lists only in-frame clones, some missing. V and J calls and clone size are given by that table; D and trimming were obtained from the DNA. The table lists 200,000 to 250,000 clones, 75% to 85% of them singletons. Germline CDR1 is SGHTA and CDR2 is FQGNSA. The CDR3 has 17 residues. V dropped 6 bases and J dropped 2 bases, with 17 bases sitting between them. Patients at the Seattle site were enrolled during active infection and followed longitudinally.

This sequence originates from an elderly woman with COVID-19, enrolled during active disease. The specimen sequenced was peripheral blood. The chain links TRBV7-2 to TRBJ2-6; TRBD1 is a possible D gene (6 bases). CDR3 sequence: CASSPRGGPTGANVLTF. The CDR3 DNA reads as TGTGCCAGCAGTCCTAGAGGGGGACCAACTGGGGCCAACGTCCTGACTTTC. Supplemented by reference TRBV7-2 and TRBJ2-6, the full variable domain reads GAGVSQSPSNKVTEKGKDVELRCDPISGHTALYWYRQSLGQGLEFLIYFQGNSAPDKSGLPSDRFSAERTGGSVSTLTIQRTQQEDSAVYLCASSPRGGPTGANVLTFGAGSRLTVL.